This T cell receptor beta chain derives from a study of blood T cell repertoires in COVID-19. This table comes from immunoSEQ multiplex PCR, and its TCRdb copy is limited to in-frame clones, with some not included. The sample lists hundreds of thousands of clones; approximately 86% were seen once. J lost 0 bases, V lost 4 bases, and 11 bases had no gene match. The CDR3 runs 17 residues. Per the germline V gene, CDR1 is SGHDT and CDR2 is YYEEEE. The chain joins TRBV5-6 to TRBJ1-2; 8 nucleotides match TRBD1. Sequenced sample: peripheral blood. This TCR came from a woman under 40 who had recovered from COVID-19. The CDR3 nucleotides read TGTGCCAGCAGCAGATCACCCGGGACAGGTACTAACTATGGCTACACCTTC. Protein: CASSRSPGTGTNYGYTF. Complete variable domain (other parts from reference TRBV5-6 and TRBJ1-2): DAGVTQSPTHLIKTRGQQVTLRCSPKSGHDTVSWYQQALGQGPQFIFQYYEEEERQRGNFPDRFSGHQFPNYSSELNVNALLLGDSALYLCASSRSPGTGTNYGYTFGSGTRLTVV.